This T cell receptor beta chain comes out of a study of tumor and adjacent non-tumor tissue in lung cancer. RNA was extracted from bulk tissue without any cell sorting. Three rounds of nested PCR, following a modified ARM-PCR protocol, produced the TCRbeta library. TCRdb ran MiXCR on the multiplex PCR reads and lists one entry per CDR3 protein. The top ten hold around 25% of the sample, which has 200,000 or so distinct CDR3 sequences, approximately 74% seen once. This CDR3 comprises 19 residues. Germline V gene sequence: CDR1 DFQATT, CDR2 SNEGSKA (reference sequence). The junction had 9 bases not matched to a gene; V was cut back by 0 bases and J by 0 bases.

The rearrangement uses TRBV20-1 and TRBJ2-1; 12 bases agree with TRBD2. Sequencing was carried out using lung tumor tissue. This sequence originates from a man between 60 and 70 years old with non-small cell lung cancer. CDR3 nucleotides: TGCAGTGCTAGAGATGGGGCTAGCGGGAGGGCCGTCTCCTACAATGAGCAGTTCTTC. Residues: CSARDGASGRAVSYNEQFF.